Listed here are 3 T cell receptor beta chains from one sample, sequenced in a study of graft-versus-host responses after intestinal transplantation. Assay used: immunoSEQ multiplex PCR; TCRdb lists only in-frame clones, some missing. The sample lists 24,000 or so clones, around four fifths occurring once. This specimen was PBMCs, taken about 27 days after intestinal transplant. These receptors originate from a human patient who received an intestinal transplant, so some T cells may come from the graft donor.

As DNA, the CDR3 is TGTGCCAGCGGACGGGACAGAACTAATGAAAAACTGTTTTTT. It is translated as CASGRDRTNEKLFF. The rearrangement uses TRBV2 and TRBJ1-4, with TRBD1 identical over 7 bases. Unmatched junction bases numbered 4, after V lost 8 bases and J lost 1 base. The CDR3 extends over 14 amino acids. Germline assignment: CDR1 SNHLY and CDR2 FYNNEI.

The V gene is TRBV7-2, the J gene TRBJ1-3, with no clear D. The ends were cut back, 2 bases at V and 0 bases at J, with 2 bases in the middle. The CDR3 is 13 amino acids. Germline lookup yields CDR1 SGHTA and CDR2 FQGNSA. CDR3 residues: CASSLLSGNTIYF. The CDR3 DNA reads TGTGCCAGCAGCTTACTCTCTGGAAACACCATATATTTT.

The DNA for the CDR3 is TGCAGCGTTGAACTGACTAGCGGAGGCCACACAGATACGCAGTATTTT. Translated, it gives CSVELTSGGHTDTQYF. The V call is TRBV29-1, the J call TRBJ2-3; 9 bases fit TRBD2. Looked up from germline, CDR1 is SQVTM and CDR2 is ANQGSEA. The length of the CDR3 is 16 residues. With 2 bases clipped from V and 2 bases from J, the junction kept 8 bases outside the gene matches.